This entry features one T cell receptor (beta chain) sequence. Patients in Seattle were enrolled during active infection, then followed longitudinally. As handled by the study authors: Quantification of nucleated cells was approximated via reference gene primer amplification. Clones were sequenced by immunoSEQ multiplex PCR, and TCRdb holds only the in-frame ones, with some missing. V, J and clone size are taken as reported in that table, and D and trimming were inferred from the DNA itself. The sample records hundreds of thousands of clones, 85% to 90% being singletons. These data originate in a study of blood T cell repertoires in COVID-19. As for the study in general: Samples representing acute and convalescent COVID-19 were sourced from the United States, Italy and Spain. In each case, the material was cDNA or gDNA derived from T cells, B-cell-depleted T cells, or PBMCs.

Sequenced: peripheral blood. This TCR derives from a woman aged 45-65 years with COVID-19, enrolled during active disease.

The CDR3 region is CASRRADRGKMDTQYF. In DNA, the CDR3 is TGTGCCAGCAGGCGGGCTGACAGGGGGAAGATGGATACGCAGTATTTT. The chain employs TRBV6-6 and TRBJ2-3; 9 positions match TRBD1. In germline, CDR1 is MNHNY, CDR2 SVGAGI (reference sequence). This CDR3 has 16 residues. After removal of 6 bases from V and 6 bases from J, the junction contained 13 bases not matched to a gene.